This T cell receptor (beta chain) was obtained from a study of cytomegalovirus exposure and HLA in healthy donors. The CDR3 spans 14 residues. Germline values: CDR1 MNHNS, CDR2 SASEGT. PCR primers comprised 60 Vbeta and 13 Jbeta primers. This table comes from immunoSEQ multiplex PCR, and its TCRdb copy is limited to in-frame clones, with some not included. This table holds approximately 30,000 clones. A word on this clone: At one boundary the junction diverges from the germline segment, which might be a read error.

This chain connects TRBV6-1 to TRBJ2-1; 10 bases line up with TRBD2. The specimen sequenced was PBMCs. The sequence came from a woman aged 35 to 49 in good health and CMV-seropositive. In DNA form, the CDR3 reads TGTGCCAGCAGTGCCAGCGGGAGGGCCGTCGCCTCTCTCTTC. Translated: CASSASGRAVASLF.